The clone carrying this T cell receptor beta chain was seen more than once but under ten times. The sample originates from a study of blood T cell repertoires in COVID-19. Overall study: In each case, the material was cDNA or gDNA derived from T cells, B-cell-depleted T cells, or PBMCs.

TCRdb's copy holds only in-frame clones and misses some; the assay was immunoSEQ multiplex PCR. The repertoire consists of roughly 170,000 clones, with roughly 90% occurring once and the leading ten covering roughly 20%. The specimen sequenced was peripheral blood. This TCR was sampled from a man in his sixties or seventies with active or convalescent COVID-19.

DNA of the CDR3: TGTGCCAGCAGCGTGGGACAGGGGGACACTGAAGCTTTCTTT. It codes for CASSVGQGDTEAFF. The chain has TRBV13 and TRBJ1-1, with 11 positions matching TRBD1. This CDR3 has 14 amino acids. Germline CDR1 and CDR2: PRHDT and FYEKMQ (reference sequence). Trimming cost V 5 bases and J 3 bases; bases outside gene matches: 2.